This T cell receptor beta chain was sequenced for a study of cytomegalovirus exposure and HLA in healthy donors. Whole-study results and caveats: A later analysis showed HLA-associated TCR beta chains outstripping equally common others in clonal expansion. Earlier analysis looked at TCR beta V segments, and most were productive about 87% or about 30% of the time.

About this clone: Its antigen is undetermined. Compared with germline, one end of the junction differs, possibly owing to a read error.

Germline CDR1 LNHDA, CDR2 SQIVND (reference sequence). The CDR3 is 15 residues long. The PCR had 60 Vbeta and 13 Jbeta primers. Using immunoSEQ multiplex PCR, the repertoire was profiled, and TCRdb retains in-frame clones only, with some absent. The sample lists roughly 170,000 clones, 80% seen once, with 0.6% to 0.7% in the top ten. The source material was PBMCs. The chain employs TRBV19 and TRBJ1-2, with 9 bases that match TRBD1. This receptor was obtained from a boy aged 5-17 years in good health and CMV-seronegative. The CDR3 sequence: CASSIIRDRVYGYTF. DNA for the CDR3: TGTGCCAGCAGTATAATCCGGGACAGGGTTTACGGCTACACCTTC.